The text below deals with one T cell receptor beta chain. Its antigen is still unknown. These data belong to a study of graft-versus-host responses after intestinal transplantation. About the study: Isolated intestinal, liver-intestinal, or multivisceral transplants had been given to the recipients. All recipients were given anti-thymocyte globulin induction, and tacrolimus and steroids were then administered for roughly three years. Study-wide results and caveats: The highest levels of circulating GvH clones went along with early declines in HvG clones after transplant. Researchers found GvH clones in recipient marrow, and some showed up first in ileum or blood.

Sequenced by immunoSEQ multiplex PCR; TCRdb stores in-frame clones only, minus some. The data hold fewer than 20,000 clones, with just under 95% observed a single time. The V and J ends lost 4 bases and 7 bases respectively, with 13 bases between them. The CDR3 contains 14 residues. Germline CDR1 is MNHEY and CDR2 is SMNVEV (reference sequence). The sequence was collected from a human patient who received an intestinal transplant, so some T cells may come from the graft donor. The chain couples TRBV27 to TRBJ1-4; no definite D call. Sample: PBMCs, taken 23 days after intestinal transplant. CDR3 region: CASSSPVVSEKLFF. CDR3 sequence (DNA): TGTGCCAGCAGTTCCCCGGTCGTAAGTGAAAAACTGTTTTTT.